Here is one T cell receptor (beta chain) with its context. This CDR3 contains 18 residues. Looked up from germline, CDR1 is SGHDT and CDR2 is YYEEEE. J lost 0 bases, V lost 4 bases, and 8 bases had no gene match. Participants came from fewer than 25 US areas, aged about 18 to 89 years. Assignment of participants to cohorts was predicated upon participant-reported clinical history. Sequencing used immunoSEQ multiplex PCR; TCRdb keeps in-frame clones, though not all of them. The data hold about 330,000 clones, with approximately 87% observed a single time. This entry comes from a study of blood T cell repertoires in COVID-19. In the study overall: Samples taken during acute and convalescent COVID-19 were collected in the United States, Italy and Spain. From T cells, B-cell-depleted T cells, or PBMCs came the material, which was cDNA or gDNA.

Specimen: PBMCs or T cells enriched from blood (not recorded which). This receptor was identified in a woman aged 30 to 39 who had recovered from COVID-19. V gene TRBV5-6 combines with J gene TRBJ1-5, with TRBD1 matching 12 bases. CDR3 DNA: TGTGCCAGCAGCGCCGGGACAGGGGGCCGCGGTAGCAATCAGCCCCAGCATTTT. The encoded protein is CASSAGTGGRGSNQPQHF.